What follows is one TCR beta chain and its context. The protocol was immunoSEQ multiplex PCR, while the TCRdb copy is restricted to in-frame clones and leaves out a portion. Among more than 200,000 clones, around 81% were seen once, and the ten largest hold 3.5% to 5.5%. The CDR3 consists of 16 residues. Trimming at V came to 0 bases and at J to 11 bases, leaving 6 bases not matched to a gene. Per germline, CDR1 SGHTA and CDR2 FQGTGA. This sample stems from a study of blood T cell repertoires in COVID-19. This sequence was found in a man aged 30 to 39 with acute COVID-19. What was sequenced was PBMCs or T cells enriched from blood (not recorded which). This chain joins TRBV7-3 and TRBJ2-1, with TRBD2 matching over 14 bases. This chain's CDR3 is CASSLTRTSGGSQQFF. The CDR3 nucleotides read TGTGCCAGCAGCTTAACGAGGACTAGCGGGGGGTCTCAGCAGTTCTTC.